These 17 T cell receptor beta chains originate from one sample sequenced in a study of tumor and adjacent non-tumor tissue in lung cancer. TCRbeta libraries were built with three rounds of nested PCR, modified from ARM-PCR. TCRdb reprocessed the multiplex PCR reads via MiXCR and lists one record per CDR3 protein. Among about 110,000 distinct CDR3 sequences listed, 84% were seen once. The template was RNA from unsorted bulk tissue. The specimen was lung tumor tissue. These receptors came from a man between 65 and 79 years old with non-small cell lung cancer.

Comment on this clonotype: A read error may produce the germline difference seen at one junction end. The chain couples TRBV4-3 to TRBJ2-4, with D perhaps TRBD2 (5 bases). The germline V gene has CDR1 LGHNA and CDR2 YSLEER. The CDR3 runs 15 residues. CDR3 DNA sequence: TGCGCCAGCAGTCCAAAGGCGGGTTTCAAAAACATCCAGTACTTC. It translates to CASSPKAGFKNIQYF.

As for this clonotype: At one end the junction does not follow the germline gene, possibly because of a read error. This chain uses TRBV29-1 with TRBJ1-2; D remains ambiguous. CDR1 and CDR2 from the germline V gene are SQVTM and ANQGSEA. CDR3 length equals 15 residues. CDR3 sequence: CSVEGGDNVNYGYTF. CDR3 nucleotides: TGCAGCGTTGAAGGAGGTGACAACGTTAACTATGGTTACACCTTC.

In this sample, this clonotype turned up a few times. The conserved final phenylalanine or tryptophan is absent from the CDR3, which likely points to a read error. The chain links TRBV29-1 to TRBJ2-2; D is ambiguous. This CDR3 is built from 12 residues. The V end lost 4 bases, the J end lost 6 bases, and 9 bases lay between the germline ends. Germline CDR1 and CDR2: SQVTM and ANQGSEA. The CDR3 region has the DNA TGCAGCGTTGGACTTCGCGCCGGGGAGCTGTTTTAT. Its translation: CSVGLRAGELFY.

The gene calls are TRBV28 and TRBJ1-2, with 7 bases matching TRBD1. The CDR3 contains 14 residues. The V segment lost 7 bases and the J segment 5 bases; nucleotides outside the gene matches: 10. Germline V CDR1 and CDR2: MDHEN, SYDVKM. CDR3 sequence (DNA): TGTGCCAGCAAGAACCGAGGGGGCACATATGGCTACACCTTC. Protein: CASKNRGGTYGYTF.

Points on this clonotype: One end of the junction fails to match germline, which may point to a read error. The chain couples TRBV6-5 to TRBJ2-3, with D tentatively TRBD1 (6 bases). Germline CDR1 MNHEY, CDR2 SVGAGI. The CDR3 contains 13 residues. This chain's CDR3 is CASTYSQGDTQYF. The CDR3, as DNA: TGTGCCAGCACTTACTCACAGGGAGATACACAGTATTTT.

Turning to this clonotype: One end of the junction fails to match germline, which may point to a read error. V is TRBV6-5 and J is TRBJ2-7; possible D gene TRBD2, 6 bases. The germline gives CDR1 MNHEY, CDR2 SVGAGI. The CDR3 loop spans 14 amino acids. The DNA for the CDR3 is TGTGCCCGCTCTTGGGCGGGGACCCCCCGCGAGCATTACTTC. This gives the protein CARSWAGTPREHYF.

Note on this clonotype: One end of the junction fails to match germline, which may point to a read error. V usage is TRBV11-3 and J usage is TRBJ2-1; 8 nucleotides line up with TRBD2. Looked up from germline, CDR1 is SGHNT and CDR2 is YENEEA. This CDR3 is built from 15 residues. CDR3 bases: TGTGCCAGCAACTTAACTAACGGGAGGGAAAATGAACAGTTCTTC. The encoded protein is CASNLTNGRENEQFF.

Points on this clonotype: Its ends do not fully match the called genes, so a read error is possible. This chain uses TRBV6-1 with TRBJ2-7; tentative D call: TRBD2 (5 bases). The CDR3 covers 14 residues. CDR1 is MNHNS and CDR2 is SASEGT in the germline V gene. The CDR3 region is CVSSDYPTDGEHYF. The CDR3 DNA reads TGTGTCAGCAGTGATTACCCAACGGACGGGGAGCACTACTTC.

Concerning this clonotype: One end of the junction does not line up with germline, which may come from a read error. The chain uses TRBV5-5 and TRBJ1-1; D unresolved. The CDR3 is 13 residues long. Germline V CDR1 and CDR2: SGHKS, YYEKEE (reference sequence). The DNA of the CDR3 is TGTGCCAGCAGCTTGGAGCTTAACACTGGAGCTTTCTTT. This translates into CASSLELNTGAFF.

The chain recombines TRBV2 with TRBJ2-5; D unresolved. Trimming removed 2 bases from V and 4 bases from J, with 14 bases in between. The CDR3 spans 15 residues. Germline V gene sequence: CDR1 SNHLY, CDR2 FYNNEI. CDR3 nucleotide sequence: TGTGCCAGCAGTGAAAGTCTAGTTACGGGAGAGACCCAGTACTTC. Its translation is CASSESLVTGETQYF.

The CDR3, as DNA: TGCGCCAGCAGCCAAGCCGGAGGGGTGGGACATGGGACTCAGTACTTC. Protein sequence: CASSQAGGVGHGTQYF. This chain uses TRBV4-3 with TRBJ2-5, with D perhaps being TRBD1 or TRBD2 (6 bases each). V shed 1 base and J shed 11 bases, with 23 bases lying between them. CDR1 and CDR2 (germline): LGHNA, YSLEER. The CDR3 has 16 residues.

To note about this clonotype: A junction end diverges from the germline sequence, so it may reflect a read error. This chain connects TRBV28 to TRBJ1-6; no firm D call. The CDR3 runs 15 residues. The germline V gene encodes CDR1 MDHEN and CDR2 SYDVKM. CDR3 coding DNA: TGTGCCAGCACCTCCGAAGTGGTGGGGAATTCACCCTTCCACTTT. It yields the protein CASTSEVVGNSPFHF. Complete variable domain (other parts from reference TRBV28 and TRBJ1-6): DVKVTQSSRYLVKRTGEKVFLECVQDMDHENMFWYRQDPGLGLRLIYFSYDVKMKEKGDIPEGYSVSREKKERFSLILESASTNQTSMYLCASTSEVVGNSPFHFGNGTRLTVT.

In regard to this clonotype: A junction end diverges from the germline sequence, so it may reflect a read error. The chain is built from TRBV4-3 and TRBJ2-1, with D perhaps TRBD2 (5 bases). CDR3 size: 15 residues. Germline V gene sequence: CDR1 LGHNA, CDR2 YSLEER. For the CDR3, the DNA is TGCGCAAGCAGCCACCTTCCGGGAATAGACAATGAGCAGTTCTTC. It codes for CASSHLPGIDNEQFF.

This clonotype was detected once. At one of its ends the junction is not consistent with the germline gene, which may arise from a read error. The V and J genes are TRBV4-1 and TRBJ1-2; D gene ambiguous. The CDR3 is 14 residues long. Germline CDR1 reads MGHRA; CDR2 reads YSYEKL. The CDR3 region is CVSSQCGRNYGYTF. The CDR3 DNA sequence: TGCGTCAGCAGCCAATGTGGGCGGAACTATGGCTACACCTTC.

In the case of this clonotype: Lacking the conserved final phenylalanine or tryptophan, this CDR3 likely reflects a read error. CDR3 nucleotide sequence: TGTGCCAGCAGTTACCAAGTGGTTGTCGGGGCGTTCAATGAGCAGTTCTAC. This translates into CASSYQVVVGAFNEQFY. This sequence joins TRBV6-6 and TRBJ2-1; the D call may be TRBD1 or TRBD2 (5 bases each). This CDR3 has 17 amino acids. The germline V and J ends were trimmed by 2 bases and 6 bases, with 20 bases remaining between them. Per germline, CDR1 MNHNY and CDR2 SVGAGI (reference sequence).

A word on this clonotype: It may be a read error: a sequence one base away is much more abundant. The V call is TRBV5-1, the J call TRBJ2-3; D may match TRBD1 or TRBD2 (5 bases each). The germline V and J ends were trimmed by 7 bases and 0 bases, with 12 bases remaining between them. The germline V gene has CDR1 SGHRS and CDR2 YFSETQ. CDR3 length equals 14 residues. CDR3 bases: TGCGCCAGCCGAACCGGGGCCAGCACAGATACGCAGTATTTT. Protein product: CASRTGASTDTQYF.

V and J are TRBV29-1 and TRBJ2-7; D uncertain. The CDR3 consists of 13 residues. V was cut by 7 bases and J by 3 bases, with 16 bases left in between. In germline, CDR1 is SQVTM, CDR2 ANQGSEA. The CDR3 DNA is TGCAGCGCTTCTTACTGGTCCTACTACGAGCAGTACTTC. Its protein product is CSASYWSYYEQYF.